A single sample gave rise to the 10 T cell receptor beta chains below, sequenced in a study of T cell changes during pregnancy in multiple sclerosis. TCRdb's copy holds only in-frame clones and misses some; the assay was immunoSEQ multiplex PCR. The repertoire holds 25,000 to 30,000 clones, with 89% as singletons. The sequencing used CD4+ T cells from peripheral blood mononuclear cells, collected in the second trimester of pregnancy. The receptor source for this set is a female donor with multiple sclerosis, enrolled in a pregnancy study.

The chain recombines TRBV6-5 with TRBJ1-2, with 7 bases matching TRBD1. Germline CDR1 MNHEY, CDR2 SVGAGI. The CDR3 runs 15 residues. V lost 6 bases, J lost 8 bases, and 15 bases stayed unmatched. CDR3 region: CASRETTGAPGGYTF. The CDR3 DNA reads TGTGCCAGCAGGGAGACCACAGGGGCACCGGGCGGCTACACCTTC.

J is TRBJ1-1 and V is TRBV15; D not resolved. Per the germline V gene, CDR1 is LNHNV and CDR2 is YYDKDF (reference sequence). This CDR3 is built from 14 residues. With 0 bases removed from V and 4 bases from J, the gap between germline ends came to 9 bases. The CDR3 bases are TGTGCCACCAGCAGAGATCCGAGAAGCACTGAAGCTTTCTTT. It encodes CATSRDPRSTEAFF.

J is TRBJ2-7 and V is TRBV4-3, with 9 bases matching TRBD2. Germline V gene sequence: CDR1 LGHNA, CDR2 YSLEER. The CDR3 has 15 residues. V trimming: 4 bases; J trimming: 6 bases; junction bases outside the gene matches: 10. The CDR3 DNA sequence: TGCGCCAGCAGCCCTTCCTCGCGGGGGGGCCTCGAGCAGTACTTC. It encodes CASSPSSRGGLEQYF.

This clone was seen more than once but under ten times. The chain links TRBV7-8 to TRBJ1-2; D is possibly TRBD1 (5 bases). The CDR3 contains 17 residues. The V gene lost 1 base and the J gene lost 5 bases, with 20 bases spanning the gap. The germline CDR1 and CDR2 sequences are SGHVS and FQNEAQ. The CDR3: CASSLVPSGRVKYGYTF. The CDR3 DNA is TGTGCCAGCAGCTTAGTCCCTTCTGGCAGGGTGAAATATGGCTACACCTTC.

The chain combines TRBV15 with TRBJ1-5; a weak D match, TRBD1 (6 bases). Germline-derived CDR1 and CDR2 are LNHNV and YYDKDF (reference sequence). V was trimmed by 0 bases and J by 9 bases, leaving 15 bases between them. This CDR3 spans 15 amino acids. The CDR3 nucleotides read TGTGCCACCAGCAGAGATGGGGGCTTGGGGAGGCCCCAGCATTTT. Protein product: CATSRDGGLGRPQHF.

This clone was seen only once. The gene calls are TRBV2 and TRBJ2-2; 9 nucleotides agree with TRBD2. The ends lost 4 bases at V and 5 bases at J; junction bases unmatched: 5. CDR1 and CDR2 (germline): SNHLY, FYNNEI. The CDR3 is made up of 15 amino acids. The CDR3 DNA follows: TGTGCCAGCAGTGGCGGGGGGGCCGGGACCGGGGAGCTGTTTTTT. This gives the protein CASSGGGAGTGELFF.

The V gene is TRBV7-9, the J gene TRBJ1-6; TRBD1 is a possible D gene (5 bases). The CDR3 is 15 residues long. V was trimmed by 1 base and J by 9 bases, leaving 13 bases between them. Germline assignment: CDR1 SEHNR and CDR2 FQNEAQ (reference sequence). The CDR3 DNA sequence: TGTGCCAGCAGCTTAGGGCCCCTGGGGGGTTCACCCCTCCACTTT. This encodes CASSLGPLGGSPLHF.

This clone appeared a single time. The chain has TRBV7-2 and TRBJ1-6; 7 bases map to TRBD1. CDR3 length: 14 residues. Germline CDR1 reads SGHTA; CDR2 reads FQGNSA. Trimming cost V 5 bases and J 10 bases; bases outside gene matches: 8. CDR3 bases: TGTGCCAGCAGCCTAAACAGGGGAGGCTCACCCCTCCACTTT. Translation: CASSLNRGGSPLHF.

The chain links TRBV2 to TRBJ2-1; TRBD2 matches 10 bases. Per the germline V gene, CDR1 is SNHLY and CDR2 is FYNNEI. Trimming took 6 bases from V and 5 from J; bases not matched to a gene: 7. The CDR3 runs 15 residues. The CDR3 coding sequence is TGTGCCAGCAGCCCCCGGACTAGCGGTAACAATGAGCAGTTCTTC. Translating gives CASSPRTSGNNEQFF. Using reference TRBV2 and TRBJ2-1 for the parts outside the CDR3, the full variable domain is EPEVTQTPSHQVTQMGQEVILRCVPISNHLYFYWYRQILGQKVEFLVSFYNNEISEKSEIFDDQFSVERPDGSNFTLKIRSTKLEDSAMYFCASSPRTSGNNEQFFGPGTRLTVL.

In its sample, this clone was seen once. The V gene is TRBV19, the J gene TRBJ1-4; D not resolved. V was pared by 11 bases and J by 5 bases, with 15 bases between. The germline CDR1 and CDR2 sequences are LNHDA and SQIVND (reference sequence). The CDR3 runs 13 residues. The CDR3 protein is CAGGLLGNEKLFF. CDR3 DNA sequence: TGTGCCGGCGGACTCCTGGGGAATGAAAAACTGTTTTTT. Supplemented by reference TRBV19 and TRBJ1-4, the full variable domain reads DGGITQSPKYLFRKEGQNVTLSCEQNLNHDAMYWYRQDPGQGLRLIYYSQIVNDFQKGDIAEGYSVSREKKESFPLTVTSAQKNPTAFYLCAGGLLGNEKLFFGSGTQLSVL.